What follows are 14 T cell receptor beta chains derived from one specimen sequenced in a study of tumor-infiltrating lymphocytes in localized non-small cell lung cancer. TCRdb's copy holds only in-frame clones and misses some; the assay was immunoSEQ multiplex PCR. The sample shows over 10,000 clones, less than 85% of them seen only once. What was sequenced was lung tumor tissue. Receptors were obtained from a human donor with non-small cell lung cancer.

The CDR3 is CASSPPGRTSGGYTF. The CDR3 DNA reads TGTGCCAGCAGTCCTCCGGGACGGACCTCTGGTGGCTACACCTTC. The J gene is TRBJ1-2, the V gene TRBV6-5, with a weak D call TRBD1 (5 bases). The CDR3 spans 15 residues. Germline V gives CDR1 MNHEY, CDR2 SVGAGI. The V and J ends lost 5 bases and 7 bases respectively, with 20 bases between them.

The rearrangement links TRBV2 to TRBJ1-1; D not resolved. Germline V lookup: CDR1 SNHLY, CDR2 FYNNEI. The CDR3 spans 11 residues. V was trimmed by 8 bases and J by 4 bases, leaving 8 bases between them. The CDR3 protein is CASGLFTEAFF. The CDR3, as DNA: TGTGCCAGCGGGTTGTTCACTGAAGCTTTCTTT.

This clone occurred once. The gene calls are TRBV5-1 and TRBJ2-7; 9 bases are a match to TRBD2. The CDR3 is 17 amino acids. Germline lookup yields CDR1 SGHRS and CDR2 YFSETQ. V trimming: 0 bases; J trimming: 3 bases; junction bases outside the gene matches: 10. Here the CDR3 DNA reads TGCGCCAGCAGCTTGGATTCTAGCGGGAACACACTCTACGAGCAGTACTTC. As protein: CASSLDSSGNTLYEQYF. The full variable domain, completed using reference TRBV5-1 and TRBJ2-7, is KAGVTQTPRYLIKTRGQQVTLSCSPISGHRSVSWYQQTPGQGLQFLFEYFSETQRNKGNFPGRFSGRQFSNSRSEMNVSTLELGDSALYLCASSLDSSGNTLYEQYFGPGTRLTVT.

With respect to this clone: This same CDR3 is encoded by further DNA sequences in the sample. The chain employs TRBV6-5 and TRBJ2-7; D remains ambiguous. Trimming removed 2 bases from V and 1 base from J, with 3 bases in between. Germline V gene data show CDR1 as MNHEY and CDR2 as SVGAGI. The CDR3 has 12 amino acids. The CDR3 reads CASSYSSYEQYF. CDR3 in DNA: TGTGCCAGCAGTTACAGTTCCTACGAGCAGTACTTC.

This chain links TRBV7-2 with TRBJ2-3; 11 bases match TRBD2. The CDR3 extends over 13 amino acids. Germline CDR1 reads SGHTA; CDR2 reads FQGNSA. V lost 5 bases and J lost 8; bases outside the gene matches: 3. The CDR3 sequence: CASSIGTSGTQYF. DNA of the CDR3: TGTGCCAGCAGCATTGGGACTAGCGGTACGCAGTATTTT.

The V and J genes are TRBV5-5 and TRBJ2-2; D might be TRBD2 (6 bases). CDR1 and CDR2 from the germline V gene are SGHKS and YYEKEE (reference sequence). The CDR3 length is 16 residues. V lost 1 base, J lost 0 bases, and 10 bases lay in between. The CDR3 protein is CASSLMRGPNTGELFF. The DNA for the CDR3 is TGTGCCAGCAGCTTGATGCGGGGACCGAACACCGGGGAGCTGTTTTTT.

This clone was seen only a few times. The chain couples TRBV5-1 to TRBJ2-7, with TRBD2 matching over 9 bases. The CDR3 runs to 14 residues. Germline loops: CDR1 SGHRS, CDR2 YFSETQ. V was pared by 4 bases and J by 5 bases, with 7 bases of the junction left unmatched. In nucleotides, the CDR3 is TGCGCCAGCAGCCTTTCCGGGACTAGCAACGAGCAGTACTTC. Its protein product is CASSLSGTSNEQYF. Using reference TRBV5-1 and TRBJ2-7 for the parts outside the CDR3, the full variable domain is KAGVTQTPRYLIKTRGQQVTLSCSPISGHRSVSWYQQTPGQGLQFLFEYFSETQRNKGNFPGRFSGRQFSNSRSEMNVSTLELGDSALYLCASSLSGTSNEQYFGPGTRLTVT.

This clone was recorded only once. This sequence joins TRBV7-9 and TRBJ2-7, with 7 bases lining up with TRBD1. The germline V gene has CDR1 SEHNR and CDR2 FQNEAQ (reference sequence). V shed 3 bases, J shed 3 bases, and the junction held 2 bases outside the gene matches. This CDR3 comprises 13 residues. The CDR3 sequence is CASSLGQNYEQYF. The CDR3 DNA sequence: TGTGCCAGCAGCTTGGGACAGAACTACGAGCAGTACTTC.

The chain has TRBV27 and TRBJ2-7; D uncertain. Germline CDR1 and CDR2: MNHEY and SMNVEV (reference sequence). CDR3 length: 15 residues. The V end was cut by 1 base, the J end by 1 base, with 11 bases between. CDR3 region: CASSLYPRPSYEQYF. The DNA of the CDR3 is TGTGCCAGCAGTTTATACCCAAGACCATCCTACGAGCAGTACTTC.

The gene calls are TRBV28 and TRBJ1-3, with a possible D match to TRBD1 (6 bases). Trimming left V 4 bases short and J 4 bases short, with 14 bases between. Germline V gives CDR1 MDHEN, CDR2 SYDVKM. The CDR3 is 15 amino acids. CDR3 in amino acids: CASSYVQGKGNTIYF. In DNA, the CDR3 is TGTGCCAGCAGTTATGTACAGGGTAAAGGAAACACCATATATTTT.

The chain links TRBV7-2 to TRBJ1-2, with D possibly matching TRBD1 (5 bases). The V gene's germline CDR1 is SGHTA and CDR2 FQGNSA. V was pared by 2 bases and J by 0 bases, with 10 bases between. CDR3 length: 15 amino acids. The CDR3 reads CASSLLGQANYGYTF. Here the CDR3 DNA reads TGTGCCAGCAGCTTACTGGGGCAGGCTAACTATGGCTACACCTTC. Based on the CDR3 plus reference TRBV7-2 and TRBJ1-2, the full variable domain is GAGVSQSPSNKVTEKGKDVELRCDPISGHTALYWYRQSLGQGLEFLIYFQGNSAPDKSGLPSDRFSAERTGGSVSTLTIQRTQQEDSAVYLCASSLLGQANYGYTFGSGTRLTVV.

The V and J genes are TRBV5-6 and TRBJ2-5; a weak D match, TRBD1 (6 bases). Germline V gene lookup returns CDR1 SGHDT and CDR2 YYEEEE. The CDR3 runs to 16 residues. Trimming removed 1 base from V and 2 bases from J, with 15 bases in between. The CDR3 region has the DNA TGTGCCAGCAGCTTGAAAGGCAGGGGAGAGCAAGAGACCCAGTACTTC. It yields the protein CASSLKGRGEQETQYF.

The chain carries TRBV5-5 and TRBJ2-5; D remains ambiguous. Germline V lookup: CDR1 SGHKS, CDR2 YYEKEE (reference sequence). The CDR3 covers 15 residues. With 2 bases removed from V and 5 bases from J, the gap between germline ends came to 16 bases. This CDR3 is CASSFVGPSRETQYF. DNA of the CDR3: TGTGCCAGCAGCTTCGTAGGACCCTCCAGGGAGACCCAGTACTTC.

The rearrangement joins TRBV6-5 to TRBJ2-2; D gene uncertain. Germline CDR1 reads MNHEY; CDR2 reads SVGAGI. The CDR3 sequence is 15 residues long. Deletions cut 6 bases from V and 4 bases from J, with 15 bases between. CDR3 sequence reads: CASSGDILITGELFF. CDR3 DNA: TGTGCCAGCAGCGGCGACATACTAATCACCGGGGAGCTGTTTTTT.